This is a list of T cell receptor beta chains from one sample in a study of PD-1 blockade in classical Hodgkin lymphoma. Sequenced by immunoSEQ multiplex PCR; TCRdb stores in-frame clones only, minus some. The sample has tens of thousands of clones, about 90% seen once; the top ten hold over 7.5%. Specimen: peripheral blood mononuclear cells (PBMCs), collected before the fourth cycle of nivolumab. Receptors were obtained from a human donor with classical Hodgkin lymphoma. Each CDR3 is given with its conserved first and last residue. D genes are given only for firm matches. Clone size appears in some rows only: once, few, many, or a class for an expanded clone.

D	V	size	J	CDR3	DNA
TRBD1	TRBV30	-	TRBJ1-6	CACFAGGRSYNSPLHF	TGTGCCTGTTTTGCAGGGGGAAGATCCTATAATTCACCCCTCCACTTT
-	TRBV6-1	few	TRBJ2-2	CASSAGRPGELFF	TGTGCCAGCAGCGCAGGGCGCCCCGGGGAGCTGTTTTTT
TRBD1	TRBV28	few	TRBJ1-2	CASREAGTGYNYGYTF	TGTGCCAGCAGAGAAGCCGGGACAGGGTACAACTATGGCTACACCTTC
-	TRBV5-1	-	TRBJ2-7	CASSSGGGSSYEQYF	TGCGCCAGCAGCTCAGGAGGGGGGAGCTCCTACGAGCAGTACTTC
-	TRBV6-1	-	TRBJ1-4	CASRPGTTNEKLFF	TGTGCCAGCAGGCCCGGAACAACTAATGAAAAACTGTTTTTT
TRBD2	TRBV19	-	TRBJ2-3	CASSGVPGLVSTDTQYF	TGTGCCAGTAGTGGGGTCCCGGGACTAGTTAGCACAGATACGCAGTATTTT
TRBD2	TRBV5-1	-	TRBJ2-3	CASSLAGIESTDTQYF	TGCGCCAGCAGCCTAGCGGGGATTGAATCGACAGATACGCAGTATTTT
-	TRBV7-3	once	TRBJ1-1	CASDGSENTEAFF	TGTGCCAGCGACGGAAGCGAGAACACTGAAGCTTTCTTT
-	TRBV11-3	-	TRBJ2-2	CASSSGRGYGELFF	TGTGCCAGCAGCTCGGGCCGAGGGTACGGGGAGCTGTTTTTT
TRBD2	TRBV7-6	-	TRBJ2-5	CASSRWTSGIGETQYF	TGTGCCAGCAGCCGCTGGACTAGCGGGATCGGAGAGACCCAGTACTTC
-	TRBV30	-	TRBJ1-3	CAWGQRGSSGNTIYF	TGTGCCTGGGGTCAGCGAGGGTCCTCTGGAAACACCATATATTTT
-	TRBV10-3	-	TRBJ1-5	CAISERQSNQPQHF	TGTGCCATCAGTGAGAGGCAGAGCAATCAGCCCCAGCATTTT
-	TRBV6-1	-	TRBJ2-3	CASWILGIDTDTQYF	TGTGCCAGCTGGATCCTAGGGATCGACACAGATACGCAGTATTTT
-	TRBV30	-	TRBJ1-2	CAWKGEDYGYTF	TGTGCCTGGAAGGGGGAAGACTATGGCTACACCTTC
TRBD1	TRBV7-9	few	TRBJ1-1	CASSLEDRGAFF	TGTGCCAGCAGCTTGGAAGACAGGGGCGCTTTCTTT
TRBD2	TRBV5-6	-	TRBJ2-3	CASSLERGEYTDTQYF	TGTGCCAGCAGCTTAGAGCGGGGGGAATACACAGATACGCAGTATTTT
-	TRBV6-6	few	TRBJ1-1	CASFESTEAFF	TGTGCCAGTTTTGAATCCACTGAAGCTTTCTTT
-	TRBV5-1	once	TRBJ1-2	CASSFGRGDGYTF	TGCGCCAGCAGCTTTGGACGGGGGGATGGCTACACCTTC
TRBD2	TRBV29-1	-	TRBJ2-1	CSVETSGISNEQFF	TGCAGCGTTGAGACTAGCGGAATTTCCAATGAGCAGTTCTTC
-	TRBV5-1	-	TRBJ2-1	CASSLEGGGGDNEQFF	TGCGCCAGCAGCTTGGAGGGTGGCGGGGGCGACAATGAGCAGTTCTTC
TRBD1	TRBV25-1	-	TRBJ1-5	CASRGQGNQPQHF	TGTGCCAGCAGAGGACAGGGGAATCAGCCCCAGCATTTT
TRBD1	TRBV30	-	TRBJ1-1	CALKGQGVMNTEAFF	TGTGCCTTGAAAGGACAGGGGGTCATGAACACTGAAGCTTTCTTT
TRBD2	TRBV5-1	-	TRBJ2-1	CASSPSGTGGNEQFF	TGCGCCAGCAGCCCCTCCGGGACGGGGGGCAATGAGCAGTTCTTC
-	TRBV13	-	TRBJ2-7	CASSLVGLYEQYF	TGTGCCAGCAGCTTAGTAGGCTTGTACGAGCAGTACTTC
-	TRBV6-5	-	TRBJ1-1	CASSLSQGSTEAFF	TGTGCCAGCAGCCTTTCACAGGGTAGTACTGAAGCTTTCTTT
-	TRBV28	-	TRBJ1-5	CASSFRIRANQPQHF	TGTGCCAGCAGTTTTCGAATCAGGGCCAATCAGCCCCAGCATTTT
-	TRBV4-1	-	TRBJ1-5	CASSQDGTVQPQHF	TGCGCCAGCAGCCAAGACGGCACGGTCCAGCCCCAGCATTTT
-	TRBV2	-	TRBJ1-1	CASSELNYMNTEAFF	TGTGCCAGCAGTGAATTGAATTACATGAACACTGAAGCTTTCTTT
-	TRBV5-1	-	TRBJ2-5	CASSLTGRLEETQYF	TGCGCCAGCAGCTTGACCGGGCGGCTCGAAGAGACCCAGTACTTC
-	TRBV19	-	TRBJ1-6	CASSFDSNRSPLHF	TGTGCCAGTAGTTTCGACAGCAACAGATCACCCCTCCACTTT
TRBD1	TRBV5-1	-	TRBJ1-4	CASSLGQGVSTNEKLFF	TGCGCCAGCAGCTTGGGACAGGGAGTGTCCACTAATGAAAAACTGTTTTTT
TRBD2	TRBV9	-	TRBJ2-2	CASSVGSLAGGRTGELFF	TGTGCCAGCAGCGTAGGTTCACTAGCGGGGGGGCGCACCGGGGAGCTGTTTTTT
-	TRBV28	few	TRBJ1-6	CASSLPGTGYYNSPLHF	TGTGCCAGCAGTTTACCGGGCACGGGATACTATAATTCACCCCTCCACTTT
-	TRBV6-1	once	TRBJ2-7	CASSGQASYEQYF	TGTGCCAGCAGTGGTCAGGCTTCCTACGAGCAGTACTTC
-	TRBV15	-	TRBJ2-5	CATSRLGWGEETQYF	TGTGCCACCAGCAGACTGGGATGGGGGGAGGAGACCCAGTACTTC
-	TRBV19	-	TRBJ1-2	CASSIVPQVRTKTYF	TGTGCCAGTAGTATAGTCCCCCAAGTTCGGACCAAAACTTACTTC
-	TRBV5-1	-	TRBJ2-2	CASSLPGTRELFF	TGCGCCAGCAGCTTGCCCGGGACCCGGGAGCTGTTTTTT
-	TRBV29-1	-	TRBJ1-2	CSVPPDRRQGYTF	TGCAGCGTTCCCCCCGACAGGAGACAAGGCTACACCTTC
-	TRBV9	-	TRBJ2-3	CASSVEADTDTQYF	TGTGCCAGCAGCGTCGAAGCGGACACAGATACGCAGTATTTT
-	TRBV27	few	TRBJ2-7	CASSLYRGHEQYF	TGTGCCAGCAGTTTATATAGGGGCCACGAGCAGTACTTC
-	TRBV19	-	TRBJ1-6	CASSSIGDIISPLHF	TGTGCCAGTAGTAGCATCGGGGATATAATTTCACCCCTCCACTTT
-	TRBV28	-	TRBJ1-4	CASKKAGLTNEKLFF	TGTGCCAGCAAGAAAGCGGGGTTGACTAATGAAAAACTGTTTTTT
-	TRBV19	-	TRBJ2-2	CASSLNTGELFF	TGTGCCAGTAGTTTAAACACCGGGGAGCTGTTTTTT
-	TRBV28	-	TRBJ2-7	CASSLASPYEQYF	TGTGCCAGCAGTTTGGCCAGCCCCTACGAGCAGTACTTC
-	TRBV28	-	TRBJ1-2	CASSFRHGYTF	TGTGCCAGCAGTTTTCGCCATGGCTACACCTTC
TRBD1	TRBV27	-	TRBJ1-2	CASSLTGQGAILYGYTF	TGTGCCAGCAGTTTGACAGGACAGGGGGCAATTCTCTATGGCTACACCTTC
-	TRBV5-1	-	TRBJ1-1	CASSLVQGSVTEAFF	TGCGCCAGCAGCTTGGTTCAGGGAAGCGTCACTGAAGCTTTCTTT
-	TRBV5-1	once	TRBJ1-2	CASSLVQNYGYTF	TGCGCCAGCAGCTTGGTTCAGAACTATGGCTACACCTTC
TRBD2	TRBV5-1	-	TRBJ2-7	CASSLSLAGAAYEQYF	TGCGCCAGCAGCTTGAGCTTAGCGGGGGCCGCCTACGAGCAGTACTTC
-	TRBV5-6	-	TRBJ2-5	CASSEGETQYF	TGTGCCAGCAGCGAGGGGGAGACCCAGTACTTC
TRBD1	TRBV5-1	-	TRBJ1-4	CASSSGQGGEKLFF	TGCGCCAGCAGCTCTGGACAGGGTGGTGAAAAACTGTTTTTT
-	TRBV7-2	-	TRBJ2-7	CASSPSGVPRYEQYF	TGTGCCAGCAGCCCCAGCGGCGTCCCCAGGTACGAGCAGTACTTC
-	TRBV5-1	-	TRBJ1-1	CASSLDGITEAFF	TGCGCCAGCAGCTTGGATGGAATCACTGAAGCTTTCTTT
-	TRBV28	-	TRBJ2-7	CASQPWDAEQYF	TGTGCCAGCCAACCCTGGGACGCCGAGCAGTACTTC
-	TRBV19	-	TRBJ1-1	CASSIRVRGNTEAFF	TGTGCCAGTAGTATTAGGGTCAGGGGGAACACTGAAGCTTTCTTT